The T cell receptor (beta chain) described here comes from a study of glioma-infiltrating T cells. Findings and caveats of the study: Tissue and blood shared very few CDR3 sequences. Tissue-blood divergence was below expectation in non-neoplastic patients, above in gliomas.

The iRepertoire nested amplicon-rescue multiplex PCR amplified TCR alpha and beta CDR3s from RNA. Tissue mRNA or PBMC total RNA, about 90-450 ng, went into one-step reverse transcription and amplification. MiXCR, applied by TCRdb to the multiplex PCR reads, yields one record per CDR3 protein. Among approximately 93,000 distinct CDR3 sequences listed, about 37% were seen once. The CDR3 loop spans 14 amino acids. Per the germline V gene, CDR1 is SEHNR and CDR2 is FQNEAQ (reference sequence). With regard to this clonotype: Its specificity is not known. One end of the junction does not line up with germline, which may come from a read error.

Sequenced: glioma tissue, nonneoplastic brain tissue, or PBMCs (not recorded which). This sequence joins TRBV7-9 and TRBJ1-1; D is uncertain. The TCR was taken from a human donor with low-grade glioma or glioblastoma, undergoing nonglioma brain surgery, or in good health (not recorded which). This chain's CDR3 is CARSSGTAGPEAFF. CDR3 nucleotide sequence: TGTGCCAGGAGCTCCGGAACCGCTGGCCCTGAAGCTTTCTTC.